The rows below give T cell receptor beta chains drawn from one sample of a study of blood T cell repertoires in COVID-19. Using immunoSEQ multiplex PCR, the repertoire was profiled, and TCRdb retains in-frame clones only, with some absent. The sample shows around 250,000 clones, 84% of them seen only once. What was sequenced was peripheral blood. The origin of the receptors is a woman in her thirties or forties who had recovered from COVID-19. Both conserved end residues are trimmed from each CDR3. Each record gives: J gene, V gene, D gene, clone size, CDR3 protein. A D gene is named only where the DNA matches it firmly. Some rows mark clone size as missing; the rest say once, few, many or name a class of expanded clone.

TRBJ1-1 | TRBV7-9 | - | - | ASSIGLKTEAF
TRBJ2-1 | TRBV30 | - | - | AWRGGANEQF
TRBJ2-1 | TRBV6-6 | TRBD1 | - | ASRTGYNNEQF
TRBJ2-2 | TRBV24-1 | - | - | ATSDYKPGANTGELF
TRBJ1-1 | TRBV12-3/TRBV12-4 | - | once | ASRTRRGTEAF
TRBJ1-4 | TRBV11-2 | - | - | ASSLTPGEKLF
TRBJ1-1 | TRBV6-5 | - | - | ASKPGGSGNTEAF
TRBJ2-7 | TRBV5-6 | - | - | ASSLDGRGLTYEQY
TRBJ1-2 | TRBV25-1 | TRBD1 | once | ASSEGTGLDYGYT
TRBJ2-1 | TRBV6-5 | TRBD1 | - | ASSYRDRPHNEQF
TRBJ1-6 | TRBV10-3 | TRBD1 | once | AISERQGNSPLH
TRBJ1-3 | TRBV6-5 | - | - | ASLEHQGVGNTIY
TRBJ1-1 | TRBV7-2 | TRBD1 | - | ASRRTDRGYTEAF
TRBJ2-1 | TRBV9 | TRBD2 | - | ASSSSGGLGNEQF
TRBJ1-1 | TRBV7-9 | TRBD1 | - | ASSRRDSPNTEAF
TRBJ2-7 | TRBV4-1 | TRBD1 | - | ASSETGGISYEQY
TRBJ1-5 | TRBV28 | TRBD1 | - | ASTETGGYQPQH
TRBJ2-7 | TRBV9 | - | - | ASGQPGNYEQY
TRBJ1-5 | TRBV6-5 | - | few | ASSPQAFSNQPQH
TRBJ2-7 | TRBV19 | TRBD1 | - | ASQLSGITGVSYEQY
TRBJ1-1 | TRBV13 | - | few | ASSRRNTEAF
TRBJ1-6 | TRBV28 | - | - | ASSLGGTPDSPLH
TRBJ1-5 | TRBV19 | TRBD1 | - | ASSNRQGTGNQPQH
TRBJ2-7 | TRBV6-5 | - | - | ASRERFSSYEQY
TRBJ2-6 | TRBV28 | TRBD1 | - | ASSTTGAGANVLT
TRBJ2-1 | TRBV7-9 | - | - | ASSSYSYNEQF
TRBJ1-1 | TRBV20-1 | TRBD1 | - | SAGTTGFSF
TRBJ1-4 | TRBV27 | - | once | ASSLSRTTNEKLF
TRBJ1-2 | TRBV6-5 | TRBD1 | once | ASRPGTVNYGYT
TRBJ1-2 | TRBV24-1 | TRBD1 | - | ATSDPGQLNYGYT
TRBJ1-4 | TRBV28 | - | - | ASSLARVGEKLF
TRBJ2-7 | TRBV4-1 | - | - | ASSRLIGAPGYEQY
TRBJ1-2 | TRBV2 | - | - | ASRERSNYGYT
TRBJ1-2 | TRBV6-1 | - | - | ASSDTSGQGGYGYT
TRBJ1-4 | TRBV5-1 | - | - | ASSPRDTSNEKLF
TRBJ1-2 | TRBV12-3/TRBV12-4 | TRBD1 | - | ASSPGQAYGYT
TRBJ1-3 | TRBV10-3 | - | few | AISESGLGGLGGNTIY
TRBJ1-2 | TRBV3-1/TRBV3-2 | TRBD1 | - | ASSDTGTGNGYT
TRBJ2-7 | TRBV28 | - | many | ASSPYRGGGRNEQY
TRBJ2-7 | TRBV24-1 | - | - | ATSGSGTYEQY
TRBJ1-5 | TRBV7-9 | - | - | ASSFSPGTNYHQPQH
TRBJ1-1 | TRBV28 | - | - | ASMRYTEAF
TRBJ1-2 | TRBV12-3/TRBV12-4 | - | - | AGGGNYGYT
TRBJ1-3 | TRBV9 | - | - | ASSVGDTFSGNTIY
TRBJ2-7 | TRBV28 | TRBD1 | - | AATGQGLEQY
TRBJ2-6 | TRBV28 | - | - | ASRGFQGSGANVLT